Listed below are T cell receptor beta chains from one sample, sequenced in a study of cytotoxic CD8 clonotypes in ibrutinib-treated CLL. Generated by immunoSEQ multiplex PCR, the TCRdb table keeps only in-frame clones and is missing some. The data show around 33,000 clones, with over 45% seen just once and under 20% held by the top ten. The material was PBMCs, obtained before ibrutinib treatment. The receptors stem from a human donor with chronic lymphocytic leukemia. Each CDR3 is given with its conserved first and last residue. D genes are given only for firm matches. Where a row states a size, it is once, few, many or the class of an expanded clone; other rows omit it.

TRBD1	-	TRBV14	TRBJ2-2	CASSQGPRGHTGELFF	TGTGCCAGCAGCCAAGGACCCAGGGGGCACACCGGGGAGCTGTTTTTT
-	-	TRBV28	TRBJ1-5	CASRVGSNQPQHF	TGTGCCAGCAGGGTAGGTAGCAATCAGCCCCAGCATTTT
-	-	TRBV10-2	TRBJ2-1	CASSELRGRVTEQFF	TGCGCCAGCAGTGAGCTTAGGGGCCGCGTTACTGAGCAGTTCTTC
TRBD1	-	TRBV4-1	TRBJ2-7	CASSQGQGKRWEQYF	TGCGCCAGCAGCCAAGGACAGGGGAAAAGGTGGGAGCAGTACTTC
-	-	TRBV7-7	TRBJ2-2	CASTKTEGSNTGELFF	TGTGCTAGCACCAAAACGGAGGGTTCGAACACCGGGGAGCTGTTTTTT
-	-	TRBV9	TRBJ1-6	CASSVDVGSYNSPLHF	TGTGCCAGCAGCGTAGACGTTGGGTCCTATAATTCACCCCTCCACTTT
-	-	TRBV9	TRBJ2-7	CASSVVFVRGRTPSYYEQYF	TGTGCCAGCAGCGTAGTGTTCGTGCGGGGACGTACCCCCTCGTACTACGAGCAGTACTTC
TRBD1	few	TRBV7-9	TRBJ1-2	CASSPTPGQGHYGYTF	TGTGCCAGCAGCCCCACACCGGGACAGGGACACTATGGCTACACCTTC
-	-	TRBV11-3	TRBJ2-1	CASSASTARRNEQFF	TGTGCCAGCAGCGCGAGTACAGCCAGACGCAATGAGCAGTTCTTC
-	-	TRBV5-1	TRBJ2-5	CASSQWTNQETQYF	TGCGCCAGCAGCCAATGGACTAACCAAGAGACCCAGTACTTC
TRBD2	-	TRBV7-9	TRBJ2-4	CASSSGTSITDIQYF	TGTGCCAGCAGCTCCGGGACTAGCATTACAGACATTCAGTACTTC
-	-	TRBV7-9	TRBJ2-1	CASSLGQGNEQFF	TGTGCCAGCAGCTTAGGTCAGGGTAATGAGCAGTTCTTC
-	few	TRBV29-1	TRBJ1-1	CSVGGGGGTEAFF	TGCAGCGTTGGTGGAGGGGGAGGCACTGAAGCTTTCTTT
TRBD2	-	TRBV6-1	TRBJ2-3	CASSVLSGGPATDTQYF	TGTGCCAGCAGTGTATTGAGCGGGGGGCCTGCCACAGATACGCAGTATTTT
TRBD2	once	TRBV5-1	TRBJ2-1	CASSSSGGAYQFF	TGCGCCAGCAGCTCTAGCGGGGGGGCCTACCAGTTCTTC
-	-	TRBV7-3	TRBJ1-4	CASSFGPGVNEKLFF	TGTGCCAGCAGCTTCGGTCCGGGAGTTAATGAAAAACTGTTTTTT
TRBD1	-	TRBV30	TRBJ1-4	CAWTPTGTGGEKLFF	TGTGCCTGGACCCCAACCGGGACAGGTGGTGAAAAACTGTTTTTT
TRBD1	-	TRBV12-5	TRBJ2-3	CASGPRQGPTDTQYF	TGTGCTAGTGGCCCCCGACAGGGTCCCACAGATACGCAGTATTTT
TRBD1	-	TRBV6-5	TRBJ2-7	CASSYSGQGASEQYF	TGTGCCAGCAGTTACTCGGGGCAGGGGGCCAGCGAGCAGTACTTC
-	-	TRBV9	TRBJ1-6	CASSWGVSSYNSPLHF	TGTGCCAGCAGCTGGGGGGTAAGCTCCTATAATTCACCCCTCCACTTT
TRBD1	-	TRBV5-1	TRBJ1-2	CASSLDPGGIKSYGYTF	TGCGCCAGCAGCTTGGATCCAGGGGGAATTAAATCCTATGGCTACACCTTC
TRBD2	-	TRBV5-1	TRBJ2-7	CASSFGLAGGIDEQYF	TGCGCCAGCAGCTTCGGACTAGCGGGGGGGATCGACGAGCAGTACTTC
TRBD1	-	TRBV5-1	TRBJ2-2	CASSLGQGMAGELFF	TGCGCCAGCAGCTTGGGACAGGGAATGGCCGGGGAGCTGTTTTTT
-	-	TRBV29-1	TRBJ1-4	CSVERVANEKLFF	TGCAGCGTTGAAAGGGTAGCTAATGAAAAACTGTTTTTT
TRBD1	-	TRBV11-2	TRBJ1-5	CASSLDQGGPDQPQHF	TGTGCCAGCAGCTTAGATCAGGGGGGGCCAGATCAGCCCCAGCATTTT
-	few	TRBV5-1	TRBJ2-5	CASSLPGRETQYF	TGCGCCAGCAGCTTGCCAGGGAGAGAGACCCAGTACTTC